This T cell receptor (beta chain) comes out of a study of neoadjuvant anti-PD-1 for oral cavity cancer. Notes on the study in general: Non-responders to neoadjuvant nivolumab had significantly more clonal PBMC T cells than responders. With a few patients per group, TCR findings need larger cohorts.

TCRdb's table, derived via immunoSEQ multiplex PCR, lists solely in-frame clones and lacks some. Of 68,000 or so clones in the sample, about 85% were seen once. The CDR3 spans 14 residues. Germline-derived CDR1 and CDR2 are MNHEY and SMNVEV (reference sequence). J gave up 5 bases and V 3 bases, and 5 bases lay outside the gene matches. About this clone: Its target is unknown.

Time point meaning: after neoadjuvant nivolumab, at surgical resection. Blood cells were analyzed directly, without culture or expansion. J is TRBJ2-7 and V is TRBV27, with TRBD2 matching 9 bases. The sequencing here drew on PBMCs, taken after nivolumab (anti-PD-1) treatment. The receptor was derived from a person aged 35-79 years with oral cavity squamous cell carcinoma. CDR3 sequence reads: CASSLQREAHEQYF. CDR3 coding DNA: TGTGCCAGCAGTTTGCAGCGGGAGGCACACGAGCAGTACTTC.